The entry below describes one TCR beta chain. What it binds is unknown. The sample comes from a study of CD8 T cells in ankylosing spondylitis. Germline lookup yields CDR1 SGHTA and CDR2 FQGNSA. Trimming removed 3 bases from V and 11 bases from J, with 17 bases in between. This CDR3 region has 13 residues. Study-wide results and caveats: Among TCR beta sequences, a motif of eight highly homologous variants appeared characteristic of ankylosing spondylitis blood. Reports of some motif variants in reactive arthritis synovial fluid and blood predate this one.

The TCR beta libraries were generated through quantitative 5'-RACE incorporating molecular barcodes. TCRdb itself ran the 5' RACE reads through MiXCR, one entry per CDR3 protein. The sample carries roughly 700,000 distinct CDR3 sequences, roughly 20% recorded once. The source of this sequence is a male donor with ankylosing spondylitis. What was sequenced was blood, either unsorted or a sorted T cell fraction (not recorded which). The chain carries TRBV7-2 and TRBJ2-7, with D possibly matching TRBD2 (6 bases). The CDR3 here is CASSFAGQHVEYF. DNA for the CDR3: TGTGCCAGCAGCTTCGCGGGGCAGCACGTCGAGTACTTC.